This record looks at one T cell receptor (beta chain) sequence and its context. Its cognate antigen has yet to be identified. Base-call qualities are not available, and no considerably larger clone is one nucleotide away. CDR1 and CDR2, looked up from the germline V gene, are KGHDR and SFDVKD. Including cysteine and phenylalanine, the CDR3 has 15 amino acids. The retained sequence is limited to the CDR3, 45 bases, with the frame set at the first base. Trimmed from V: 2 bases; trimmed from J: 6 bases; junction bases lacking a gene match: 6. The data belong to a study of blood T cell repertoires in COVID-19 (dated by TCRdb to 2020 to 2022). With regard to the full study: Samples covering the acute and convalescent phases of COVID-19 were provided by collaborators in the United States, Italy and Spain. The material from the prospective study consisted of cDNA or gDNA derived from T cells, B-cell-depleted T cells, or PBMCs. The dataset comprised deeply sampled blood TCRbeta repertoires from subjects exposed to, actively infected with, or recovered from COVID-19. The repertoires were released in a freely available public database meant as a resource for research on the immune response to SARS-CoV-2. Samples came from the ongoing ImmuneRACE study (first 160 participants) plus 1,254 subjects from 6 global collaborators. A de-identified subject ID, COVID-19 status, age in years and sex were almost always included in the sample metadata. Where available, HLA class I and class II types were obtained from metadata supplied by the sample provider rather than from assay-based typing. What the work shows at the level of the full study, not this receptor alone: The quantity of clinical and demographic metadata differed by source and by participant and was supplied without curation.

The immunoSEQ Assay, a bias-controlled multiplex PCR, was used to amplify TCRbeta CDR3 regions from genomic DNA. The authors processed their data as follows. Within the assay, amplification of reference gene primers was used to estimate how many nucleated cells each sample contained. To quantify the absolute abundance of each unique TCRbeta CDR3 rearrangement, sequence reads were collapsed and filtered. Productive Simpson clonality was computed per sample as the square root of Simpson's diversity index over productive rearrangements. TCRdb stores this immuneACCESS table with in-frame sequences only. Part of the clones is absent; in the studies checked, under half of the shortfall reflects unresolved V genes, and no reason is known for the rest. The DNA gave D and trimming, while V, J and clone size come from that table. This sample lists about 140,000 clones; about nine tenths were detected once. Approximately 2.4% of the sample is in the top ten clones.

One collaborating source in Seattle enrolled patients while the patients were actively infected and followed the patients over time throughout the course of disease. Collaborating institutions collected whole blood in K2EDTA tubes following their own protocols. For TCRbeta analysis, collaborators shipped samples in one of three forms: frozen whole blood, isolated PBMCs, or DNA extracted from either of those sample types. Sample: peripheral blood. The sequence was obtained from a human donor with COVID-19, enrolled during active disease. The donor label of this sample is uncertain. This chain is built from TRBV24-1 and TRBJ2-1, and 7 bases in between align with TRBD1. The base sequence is TGTGCCACCAGTGATTCGGGGACAGCCGGCAATGAGCAGTTCTTC. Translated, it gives CATSDSGTAGNEQFF.